This T cell receptor (beta chain) is drawn from a study of graft-versus-host responses after intestinal transplantation. The length of the CDR3 is 13 residues. The V gene's germline CDR1 is GTSNPN and CDR2 SVGIG (reference sequence). Trimming shortened V by 0 bases and J by 14 bases, and 19 bases separated the two germline ends. Comments on this clone: The antigen remains undetermined.

The assay was immunoSEQ multiplex PCR, and TCRdb's table has in-frame clones only and misses some. The sample carries roughly 64,000 clones, more than 85% recorded once. This specimen was unstimulated CD8+ T cells sorted from spleen or lymph node cells, taken before transplant. The clonotype originates from a human donor who was the organ donor for an intestinal transplant. The chain joins TRBV30 to TRBJ1-1, with D possibly TRBD1 on 6 matching bases. The CDR3 region has the DNA TGTGCCTGGAGTGTAACGGGTAGGGACAAAGGCTTCTTT. Encoded protein: CAWSVTGRDKGFF. Complete variable domain (other parts from reference TRBV30 and TRBJ1-1): SQTIHQWPATLVQPVGSPLSLECTVEGTSNPNLYWYRQAAGRGLQLLFYSVGIGQISSEVPQNLSASRPQDRQFILSSKKLLLSDSGFYLCAWSVTGRDKGFFGQGTRLTVV.